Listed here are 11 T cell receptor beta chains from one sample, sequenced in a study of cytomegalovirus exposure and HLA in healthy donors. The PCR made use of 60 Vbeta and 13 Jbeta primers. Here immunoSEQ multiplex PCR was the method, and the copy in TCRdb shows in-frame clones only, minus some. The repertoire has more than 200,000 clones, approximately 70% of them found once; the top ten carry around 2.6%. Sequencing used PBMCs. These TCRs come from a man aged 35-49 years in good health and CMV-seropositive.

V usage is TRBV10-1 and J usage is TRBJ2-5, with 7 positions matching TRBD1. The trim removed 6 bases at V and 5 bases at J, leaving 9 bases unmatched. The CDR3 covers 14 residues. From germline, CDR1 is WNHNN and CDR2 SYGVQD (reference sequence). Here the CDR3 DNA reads TGCGCCAGCAGCGATGACAGGGTCGGGGAGACCCAGTACTTC. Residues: CASSDDRVGETQYF.

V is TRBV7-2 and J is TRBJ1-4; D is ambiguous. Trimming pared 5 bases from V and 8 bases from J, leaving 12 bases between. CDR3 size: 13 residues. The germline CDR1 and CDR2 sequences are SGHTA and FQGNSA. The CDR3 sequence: CASSRRVGEKLFF. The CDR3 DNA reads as TGTGCCAGCAGCCGGAGGGTGGGAGAAAAACTGTTTTTT.

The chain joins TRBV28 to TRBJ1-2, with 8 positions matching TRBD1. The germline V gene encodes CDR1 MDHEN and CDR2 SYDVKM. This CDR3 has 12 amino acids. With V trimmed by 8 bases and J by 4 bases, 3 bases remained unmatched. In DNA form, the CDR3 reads TGTGCCAGCTCCGACAGGGGCTATGGCTACACCTTC. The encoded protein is CASSDRGYGYTF.

CDR3 sequence (DNA): TGTGCCAGCAGCTTAGCGAGGGCAGGGGCCTATAATTCACCCCTCCACTTT. Its protein product is CASSLARAGAYNSPLHF. The chain is built from TRBV7-8 and TRBJ1-6, with a possible D match to TRBD1 (6 bases). Germline V CDR1 and CDR2: SGHVS, FQNEAQ. The CDR3 spans 17 residues. Trimming took 0 bases from V and 2 from J, leaving 11 bases between them.

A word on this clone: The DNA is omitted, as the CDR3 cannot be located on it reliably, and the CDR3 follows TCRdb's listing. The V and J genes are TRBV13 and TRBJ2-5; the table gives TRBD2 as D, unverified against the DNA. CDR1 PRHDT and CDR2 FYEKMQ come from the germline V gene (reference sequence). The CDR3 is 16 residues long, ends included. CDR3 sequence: CASSPSGREGPETQYF.

The CDR3 loop is CASSFGAPSEKLFF. DNA for the CDR3: TGTGCCAGCAGCTTTGGGGCCCCGTCGGAAAAACTGTTTTTT. This chain links TRBV7-8 with TRBJ1-4, with D tentatively TRBD1 (5 bases). This CDR3 is built from 14 residues. Trimming left V 3 bases short and J 8 bases short, with 13 bases between. From germline, CDR1 is SGHVS and CDR2 FQNEAQ.

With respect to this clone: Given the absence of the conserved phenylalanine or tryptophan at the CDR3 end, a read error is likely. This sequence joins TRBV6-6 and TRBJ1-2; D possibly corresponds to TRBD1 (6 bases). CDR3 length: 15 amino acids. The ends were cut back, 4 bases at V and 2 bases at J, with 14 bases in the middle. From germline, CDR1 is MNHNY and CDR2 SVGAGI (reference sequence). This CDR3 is CASSWGQGQNYGYTL. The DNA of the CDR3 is TGTGCCAGCAGTTGGGGGCAGGGTCAAAACTATGGCTACACCCTC.

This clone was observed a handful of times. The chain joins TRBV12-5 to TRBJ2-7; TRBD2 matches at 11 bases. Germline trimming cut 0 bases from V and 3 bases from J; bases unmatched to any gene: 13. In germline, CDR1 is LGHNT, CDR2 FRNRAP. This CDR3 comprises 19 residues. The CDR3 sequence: CASGLVRWSSGGSDYEQYF. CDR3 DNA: TGTGCTAGTGGTTTGGTACGTTGGTCTAGCGGGGGGTCCGACTACGAGCAGTACTTC. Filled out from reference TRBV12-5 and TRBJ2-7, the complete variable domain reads DARVTQTPRHKVTEMGQEVTMRCQPILGHNTVFWYRQTMMQGLELLAYFRNRAPLDDSGMPKDRFSAEMPDATLATLKIQPSEPRDSAVYFCASGLVRWSSGGSDYEQYFGPGTRLTVT.

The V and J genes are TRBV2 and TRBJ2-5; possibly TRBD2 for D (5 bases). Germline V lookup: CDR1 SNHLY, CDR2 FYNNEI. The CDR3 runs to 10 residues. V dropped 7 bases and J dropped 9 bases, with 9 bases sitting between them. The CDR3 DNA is TGTGCCAGCACTCACGGGGCCCAGTACTTC. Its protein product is CASTHGAQYF. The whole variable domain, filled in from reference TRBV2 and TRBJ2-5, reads EPEVTQTPSHQVTQMGQEVILRCVPISNHLYFYWYRQILGQKVEFLVSFYNNEISEKSEIFDDQFSVERPDGSNFTLKIRSTKLEDSAMYFCASTHGAQYFGPGTRLLVL.

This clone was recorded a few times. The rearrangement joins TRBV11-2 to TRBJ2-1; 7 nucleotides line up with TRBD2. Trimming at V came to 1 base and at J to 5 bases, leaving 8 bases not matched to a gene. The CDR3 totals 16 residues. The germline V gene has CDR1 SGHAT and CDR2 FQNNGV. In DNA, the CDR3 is TGTGCCAGCAGCTTAGCGCCACGGGGGGACCACAATGAGCAGTTCTTC. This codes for CASSLAPRGDHNEQFF.

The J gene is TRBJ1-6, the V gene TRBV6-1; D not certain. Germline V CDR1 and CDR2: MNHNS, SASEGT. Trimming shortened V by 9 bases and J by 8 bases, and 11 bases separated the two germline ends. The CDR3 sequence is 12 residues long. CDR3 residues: CASSEGYSPLHF. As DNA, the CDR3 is TGTGCCAGTTCAGAGGGATATTCACCCCTCCACTTT.